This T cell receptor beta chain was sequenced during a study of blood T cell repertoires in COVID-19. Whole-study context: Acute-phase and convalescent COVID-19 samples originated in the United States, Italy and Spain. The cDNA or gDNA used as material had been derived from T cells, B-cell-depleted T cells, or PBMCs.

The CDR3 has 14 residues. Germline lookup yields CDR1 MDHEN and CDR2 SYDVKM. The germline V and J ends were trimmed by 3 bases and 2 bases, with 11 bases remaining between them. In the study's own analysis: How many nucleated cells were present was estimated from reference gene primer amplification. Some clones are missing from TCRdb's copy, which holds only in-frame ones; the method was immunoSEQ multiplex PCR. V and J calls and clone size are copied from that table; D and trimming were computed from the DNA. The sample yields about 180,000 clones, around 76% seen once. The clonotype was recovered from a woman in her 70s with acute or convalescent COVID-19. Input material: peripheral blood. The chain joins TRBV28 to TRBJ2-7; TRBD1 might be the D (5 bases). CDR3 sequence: CASSFLTGTYEQYF. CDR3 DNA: TGTGCCAGCAGTTTTCTCACAGGCACCTACGAGCAGTACTTC.